A selection of T cell receptor beta chains follows, all from one sample in a study of cytomegalovirus exposure and HLA in healthy donors. The table came from immunoSEQ multiplex PCR; TCRdb's copy has only in-frame clones and leaves some out. The table shows approximately 150,000 clones, with approximately 73% occurring only once. The sequencing sample was made of PBMCs. The receptors here all came from a woman under 30 in good health and CMV-seronegative. Both conserved end residues are part of each CDR3. A D gene is named only where the DNA matches it firmly. Some rows have no size entry. The others give once, few or many, or a class for an expanded clone.

TRBV30,few,TRBD2,TRBJ2-3,13,CAAGKREGDTQYF,TGTGCCGCTGGGAAGCGGGAAGGGGATACGCAGTATTTT
TRBV9,few,TRBD2,TRBJ2-1,15,CASSLRGVPYNEQFF,TGTGCCAGCAGCCTCCGGGGGGTTCCCTACAATGAGCAGTTCTTC
TRBV6-1,NA,NA,TRBJ2-2,12,CASRSAGGELFF,TGTGCCAGCAGGAGCGCGGGCGGGGAGCTGTTTTTT
TRBV7-3,NA,TRBD1,TRBJ2-1,17,CASSLIALGQGGGEQFF,TGTGCCAGCAGCTTAATCGCCCTGGGACAGGGGGGTGGTGAGCAGTTCTTC
TRBV25-1,few,NA,TRBJ2-5,15,CASSSLDRSQETQYF,TGTGCCAGCAGTTCCCTCGACAGGAGCCAAGAGACCCAGTACTTC
TRBV5-8,NA,TRBD1,TRBJ1-2,15,CASSLDRGGTYGYTF,TGTGCCAGCAGCTTAGACAGAGGGGGCACCTATGGCTACACCTTC
TRBV6-1,NA,NA,TRBJ2-3,12,CASSWGGETQYF,TGTGCCAGCAGCTGGGGAGGAGAGACGCAGTATTTT
TRBV12-5,NA,TRBD2,TRBJ2-1,14,CASALMTSYGEQFF,TGTGCTAGTGCCCTGATGACTAGCTACGGTGAGCAGTTCTTC
TRBV5-4,NA,TRBD1,TRBJ1-4,15,CASSLLGQGDEKLFF,TGTGCCAGCAGTCTGCTGGGACAGGGAGATGAAAAACTGTTTTTT
TRBV9,NA,TRBD2,TRBJ2-1,16,CASDSPTSGGYNEQFF,TGTGCCAGTGACTCCCCGACTAGCGGGGGTTACAATGAGCAGTTCTTC
TRBV28,NA,TRBD1,TRBJ1-6,14,CASSSGQGDSPLHF,TGTGCCAGCAGTTCCGGACAGGGAGATTCACCCCTCCACTTT
TRBV5-1,NA,NA,TRBJ1-2,13,CASSWDKAYGYTF,TGCGCCAGCAGCTGGGACAAGGCCTATGGCTACACCTTC
TRBV6-5,few,TRBD1,TRBJ2-1,14,CASTSTGAINEQFF,TGTGCCAGCACCTCGACAGGGGCCATCAATGAGCAGTTCTTC
TRBV4-3,NA,NA,TRBJ1-2,12,CASSQDDRGYTF,TGCGCCAGCAGCCAAGATGACAGGGGCTACACCTTC
TRBV10-3,NA,TRBD2,TRBJ2-5,12,CAIGGTKETQYF,TGTGCCATCGGCGGGACTAAAGAGACCCAGTACTTC
TRBV7-9,NA,NA,TRBJ1-1,17,CASSPLKLRTMNTEAFF,TGTGCCAGCAGTCCTCTTAAGTTAAGGACTATGAACACTGAAGCTTTCTTT
TRBV7-2,few,TRBD2,TRBJ2-1,16,CASSQGLAGSYNEQFF,TGCGCCAGCAGCCAAGGACTAGCGGGCTCCTACAATGAGCAGTTCTTC
TRBV7-2,once,TRBD2,TRBJ2-1,14,CASSLAREESEQFF,TGTGCCAGCAGCTTAGCACGGGAGGAGAGTGAGCAGTTCTTC
TRBV11-3,few,TRBD2,TRBJ2-5,17,CASSLGTSGWLAETQYF,TGTGCCAGCAGCCTAGGGACTAGCGGGTGGTTAGCAGAGACCCAGTACTTC
TRBV19,NA,TRBD2,TRBJ2-1,17,CASSMGSLADTGNEQFF,TGTGCCAGTAGTATGGGGTCACTAGCGGACACCGGCAATGAGCAGTTCTTC
TRBV11-3,once,TRBD2,TRBJ2-1,14,CASSLGGGPPQQFF,TGTGCCAGCAGCCTCGGGGGAGGGCCCCCCCAGCAGTTCTTC
TRBV7-2,NA,NA,TRBJ1-3,15,CASSLATGSGNTIYF,TGTGCCAGCAGCTTAGCGACAGGCTCTGGAAACACCATATATTTT
TRBV7-9,NA,TRBD1,TRBJ2-6,16,CASSFPGGAGANVLTF,TGTGCCAGCAGCTTTCCAGGGGGCGCTGGGGCCAACGTCCTGACTTTC
TRBV7-2,NA,NA,TRBJ1-5,13,CASSLVNEGPQHF,TGTGCCAGCAGCTTAGTTAATGAGGGGCCCCAGCATTTT
TRBV15,NA,TRBD2,TRBJ2-3,16,CATSRDPGGAGDTQYF,TGTGCCACCAGCAGAGATCCCGGGGGGGCCGGAGATACGCAGTATTTT
TRBV11-3,NA,NA,TRBJ1-1,13,CASSLTMNTEAFF,TGTGCCAGCAGCTTAACAATGAACACTGAAGCTTTCTTT
TRBV11-3,few,NA,TRBJ2-7,13,CASSRGRTYEQYF,TGTGCCAGCAGCCGAGGGAGGACCTACGAGCAGTACTTC
TRBV6-5,NA,NA,TRBJ1-2,14,CASSYSSRGRGYTF,TGTGCCAGCAGTTACTCGAGCAGGGGTCGAGGCTACACCTTC
TRBV27,NA,TRBD1,TRBJ2-6,17,CASSLRQGAPGANVLTF,TGTGCCAGCAGTTTAAGACAGGGGGCGCCCGGGGCCAACGTCCTGACTTTC
TRBV5-4,few,NA,TRBJ2-5,15,CASSLGRGIQETQYF,TGTGCCAGCAGCTTGGGGCGGGGCATCCAAGAGACCCAGTACTTC
TRBV28,NA,TRBD1,TRBJ1-5,16,CASSPPGQGIGQPQHF,TGTGCCAGCAGTCCCCCGGGACAGGGTATAGGCCAGCCCCAGCATTTT
TRBV7-9,NA,TRBD1,TRBJ2-1,15,CASSLGRGRNGEQFF,TGTGCCAGCAGCTTAGGTAGGGGGCGCAATGGTGAGCAGTTCTTC
TRBV27,NA,NA,TRBJ1-1,8,CASTVAFF,TGTGCCAGCACGGTGGCTTTCTTT
TRBV7-8,NA,NA,TRBJ1-2,16,CASSLAAGETNYGYTF,TGTGCCAGCAGCTTAGCGGCAGGCGAAACTAACTATGGCTACACCTTC
TRBV29-1,once,TRBD1,TRBJ2-2,14,CSVASGQGPGELFF,TGCAGCGTTGCATCGGGACAGGGGCCCGGGGAGCTGTTTTTT
TRBV13,NA,NA,TRBJ1-2,13,CASSFEGEDGYTF,TGTGCCAGCAGCTTCGAGGGGGAAGATGGCTACACCTTC
TRBV27,NA,NA,TRBJ2-5,15,CASSLSRGAGGTQYF,TGTGCCAGCAGTTTATCCCGCGGGGCCGGAGGGACCCAGTACTTC